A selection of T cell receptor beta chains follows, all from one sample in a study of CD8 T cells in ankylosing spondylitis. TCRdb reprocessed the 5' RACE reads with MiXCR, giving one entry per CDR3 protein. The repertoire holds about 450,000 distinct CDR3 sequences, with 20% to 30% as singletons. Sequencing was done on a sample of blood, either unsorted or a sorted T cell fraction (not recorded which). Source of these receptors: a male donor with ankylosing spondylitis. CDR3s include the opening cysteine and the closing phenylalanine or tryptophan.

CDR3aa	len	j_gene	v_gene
CSARVPHNEQFF	12	TRBJ2-1	TRBV20-1
CSARAGSGMFF	11	TRBJ1-4	TRBV20-1
CASSVGSGAQGYTF	14	TRBJ1-2	TRBV9
CASRDNGNTIYF	12	TRBJ1-3	TRBV10-2
CASSMGPSSYEQYF	14	TRBJ2-7	TRBV12-3/TRBV12-4
CASSAQPGFYEQYF	14	TRBJ2-7	TRBV7-2
CASSERWSEAFF	12	TRBJ1-1	TRBV2
CASFTQTGANVLTF	14	TRBJ2-6	TRBV18
CSASPPPPRFNEKLFF	16	TRBJ1-4	TRBV20-1
CASSPFRGPTTGELFF	16	TRBJ2-2	TRBV18
CSARLLGGAGNTIYF	15	TRBJ1-3	TRBV20-1
CAISALGRGDEQYF	14	TRBJ2-7	TRBV10-3
CASSRQGSGELFF	13	TRBJ2-2	TRBV12-3/TRBV12-4
CASSQHTGVGNEKLFF	16	TRBJ1-4	TRBV4-1
CASSGAAGGYNEQFF	15	TRBJ2-1	TRBV2
CASSQMGSERLNTEAFF	17	TRBJ1-1	TRBV14
CASKLQGAGNQPQHF	15	TRBJ1-5	TRBV2
CASSFNFGFTDTQYF	15	TRBJ2-3	TRBV11-2
CASSSGQFYEQYF	13	TRBJ2-7	TRBV12-3/TRBV12-4
CASSWGLAGDWETQYF	16	TRBJ2-5	TRBV3-1
CASSVVPRALGGYTF	15	TRBJ1-2	TRBV9
CASSPGQGGEAGELFF	16	TRBJ2-2	TRBV5-1
CASSLTGREKTDTQYF	16	TRBJ2-3	TRBV5-6
CASRWEGNEQFF	12	TRBJ2-1	TRBV6-6
CSSGRGYNEQFF	12	TRBJ2-1	TRBV20-1
CASALLNVNTEAFF	14	TRBJ1-1	TRBV7-9
CSASFSGGPGEQFF	14	TRBJ2-1	TRBV20-1
CSASGYSYEQYF	12	TRBJ2-7	TRBV20-1
CASSLGGGRTETQYF	15	TRBJ2-5	TRBV5-5
CASSHRGGEGYYGYTF	16	TRBJ1-2	TRBV9
CASRSTVNTEAFF	13	TRBJ1-1	TRBV12-3/TRBV12-4